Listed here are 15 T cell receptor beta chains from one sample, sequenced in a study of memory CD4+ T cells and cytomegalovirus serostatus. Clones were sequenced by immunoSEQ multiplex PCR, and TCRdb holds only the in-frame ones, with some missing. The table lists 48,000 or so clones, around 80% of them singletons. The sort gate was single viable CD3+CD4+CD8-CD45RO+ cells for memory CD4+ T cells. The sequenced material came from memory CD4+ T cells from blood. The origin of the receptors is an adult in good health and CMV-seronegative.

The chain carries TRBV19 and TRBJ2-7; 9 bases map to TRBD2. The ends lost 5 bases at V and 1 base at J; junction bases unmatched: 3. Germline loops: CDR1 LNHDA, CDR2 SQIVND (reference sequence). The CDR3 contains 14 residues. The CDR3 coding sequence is TGTGCCAGTAGTTCTAGCGGGACTTCCTACGAGCAGTACTTC. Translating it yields CASSSSGTSYEQYF.

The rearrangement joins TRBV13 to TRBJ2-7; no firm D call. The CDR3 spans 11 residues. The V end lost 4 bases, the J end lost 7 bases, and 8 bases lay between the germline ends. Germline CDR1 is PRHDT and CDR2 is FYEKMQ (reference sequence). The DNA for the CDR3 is TGTGCCAGCAGCTATTTGGAGGAGCAGTACTTC. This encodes CASSYLEEQYF.

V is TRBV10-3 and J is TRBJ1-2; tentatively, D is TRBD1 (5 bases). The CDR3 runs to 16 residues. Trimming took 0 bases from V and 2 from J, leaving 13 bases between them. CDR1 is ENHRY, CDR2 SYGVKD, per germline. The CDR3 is CAISESFRDGNYGYTF. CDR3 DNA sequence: TGTGCCATCAGTGAGTCATTCCGGGACGGAAACTATGGCTACACCTTC.

DNA for the CDR3: TGTGCCAGCAGCCCAGGAAAAGGGACGGTACAAGAGACCCAGTACTTC. Its protein is CASSPGKGTVQETQYF. The genes are TRBV7-9 and TRBJ2-5; possibly TRBD1 or TRBD2 for D (5 bases each). Germline V gives CDR1 SEHNR, CDR2 FQNEAQ (reference sequence). V was clipped by 5 bases and J by 2 bases, with 18 bases between them. The CDR3 is 16 amino acids.

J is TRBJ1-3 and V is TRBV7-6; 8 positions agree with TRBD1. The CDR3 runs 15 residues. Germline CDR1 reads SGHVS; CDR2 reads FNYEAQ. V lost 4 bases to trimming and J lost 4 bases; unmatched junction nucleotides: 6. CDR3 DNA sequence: TGTGCCAGCAGCTCGAACAGGGGGACGGGAAACACCATATATTTT. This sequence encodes CASSSNRGTGNTIYF.

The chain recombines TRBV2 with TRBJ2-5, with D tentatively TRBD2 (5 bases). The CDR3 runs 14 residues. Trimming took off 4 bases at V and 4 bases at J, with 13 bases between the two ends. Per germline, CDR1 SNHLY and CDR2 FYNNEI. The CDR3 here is CASSARAGGETQYF. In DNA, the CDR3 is TGTGCCAGCAGTGCAAGGGCAGGAGGAGAGACCCAGTACTTC. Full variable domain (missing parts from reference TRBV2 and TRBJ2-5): EPEVTQTPSHQVTQMGQEVILRCVPISNHLYFYWYRQILGQKVEFLVSFYNNEISEKSEIFDDQFSVERPDGSNFTLKIRSTKLEDSAMYFCASSARAGGETQYFGPGTRLLVL.

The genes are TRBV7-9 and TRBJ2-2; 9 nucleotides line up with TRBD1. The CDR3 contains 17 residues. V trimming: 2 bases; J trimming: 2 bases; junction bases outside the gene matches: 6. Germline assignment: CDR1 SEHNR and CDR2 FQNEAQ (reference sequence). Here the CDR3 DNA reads TGTGCCAGCAGCTTATACGGGACAGGGTCAAACACCGGGGAGCTGTTTTTT. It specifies CASSLYGTGSNTGELFF.

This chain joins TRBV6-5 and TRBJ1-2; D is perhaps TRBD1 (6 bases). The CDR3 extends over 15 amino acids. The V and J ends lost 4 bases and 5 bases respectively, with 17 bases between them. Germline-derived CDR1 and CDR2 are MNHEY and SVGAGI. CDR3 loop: CASSSWTAKGYGYTF. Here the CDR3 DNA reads TGTGCCAGCAGTTCCTGGACAGCGAAGGGATATGGCTACACCTTC.

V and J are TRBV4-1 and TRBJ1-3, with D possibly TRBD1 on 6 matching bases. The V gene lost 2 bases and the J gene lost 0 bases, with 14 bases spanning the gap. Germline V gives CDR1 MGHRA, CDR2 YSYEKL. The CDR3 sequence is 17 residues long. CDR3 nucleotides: TGCGCCAGCAGCCAAAGGGGGTTGGTGAGCTCTGGAAACACCATATATTTT. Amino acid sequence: CASSQRGLVSSGNTIYF.

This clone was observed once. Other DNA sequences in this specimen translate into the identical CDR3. The CDR3 spells CASSVGGGNTIYF. The DNA of the CDR3 is TGTGCCAGCAGCGTAGGTGGAGGAAACACCATATATTTT. The chain is built from TRBV9 and TRBJ1-3; D gene uncertain. V lost 0 bases and J lost 4, with 5 bases in between. This CDR3 has 13 residues. Germline CDR1 reads SGDLS; CDR2 reads YYNGEE.

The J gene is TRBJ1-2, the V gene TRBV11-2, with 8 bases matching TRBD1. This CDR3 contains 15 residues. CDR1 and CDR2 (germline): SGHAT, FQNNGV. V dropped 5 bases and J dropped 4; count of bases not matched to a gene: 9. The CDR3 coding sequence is TGTGCCAGCAGCAAAACCGGGACAGGCGCCTATGGCTACACCTTC. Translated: CASSKTGTGAYGYTF.

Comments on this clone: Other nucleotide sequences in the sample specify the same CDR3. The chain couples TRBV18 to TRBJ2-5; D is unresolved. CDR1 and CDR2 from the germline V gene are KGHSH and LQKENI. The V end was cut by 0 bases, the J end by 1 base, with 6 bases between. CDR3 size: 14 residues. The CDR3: CASSPPASQETQYF. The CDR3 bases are TGTGCCAGCTCACCACCCGCTAGCCAAGAGACCCAGTACTTC.

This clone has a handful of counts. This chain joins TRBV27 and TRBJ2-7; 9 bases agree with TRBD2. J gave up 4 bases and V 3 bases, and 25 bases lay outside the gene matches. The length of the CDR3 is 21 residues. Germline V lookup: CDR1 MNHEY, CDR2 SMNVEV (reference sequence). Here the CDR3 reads CASSFRLNSGSSWGTRYEQYF. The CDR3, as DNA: TGTGCCAGCAGTTTCCGCCTTAATAGCGGGAGCTCGTGGGGGACGAGATACGAGCAGTACTTC.

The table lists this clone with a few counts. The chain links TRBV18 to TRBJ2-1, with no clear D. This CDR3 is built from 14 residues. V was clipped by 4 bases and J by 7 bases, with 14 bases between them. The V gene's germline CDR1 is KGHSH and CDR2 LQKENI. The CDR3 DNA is TGTGCCAGCTCACTCCAACGCGCCAATAATGAGCAGTTCTTC. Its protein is CASSLQRANNEQFF.

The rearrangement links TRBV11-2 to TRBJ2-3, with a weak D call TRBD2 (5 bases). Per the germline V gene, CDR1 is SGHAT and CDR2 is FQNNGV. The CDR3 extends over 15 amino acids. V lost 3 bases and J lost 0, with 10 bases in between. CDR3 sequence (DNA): TGTGCCAGCAGCTTGGAGCGGTTAAGCACAGATACGCAGTATTTT. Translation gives CASSLERLSTDTQYF.